Listed here are 8 T cell receptor beta chains from one sample, sequenced in a study of T-cell reconstitution after alpha-beta-depleted transplantation in children. As it was prepared, the TCRbeta library received unique molecular identifiers. One entry per CDR3 protein results from TCRdb running MiXCR on the PCR reads. In the table there are 75,000 to 90,000 distinct CDR3 sequences, 12% to 15% of which are singletons. The sequences come from PBMCs, mostly from graft donor cells, collected 180 days after TCRalphabeta/CD19-depleted stem cell transplant. These receptors were obtained from a male patient aged 2-9 years who had a stem cell transplant for acute lymphoblastic leukemia, so the T cells may come from the graft donor.

The chain has TRBV15 and TRBJ2-3; 10 bases agree with TRBD2. J gave up 0 bases and V 1 base, and 4 bases lay outside the gene matches. The CDR3 totals 17 residues. Germline-derived CDR1 and CDR2 are LNHNV and YYDKDF (reference sequence). Written as DNA, the CDR3 is TGTGCCACCAGCAGAGTAGCGGGGGGACCTAGCACAGATACGCAGTATTTT. Protein: CATSRVAGGPSTDTQYF.

The gene calls are TRBV5-1 and TRBJ2-5, with a possible D match to TRBD2 (6 bases). Germline values: CDR1 SGHRS, CDR2 YFSETQ. V shed 4 bases and J shed 5 bases, with 18 bases lying between them. This CDR3 region has 15 residues. Here the CDR3 DNA reads TGCGCCAGCAGCCCCGGCCCAGCGGAGGGGGAGACCCAGTACTTC. Amino acids: CASSPGPAEGETQYF.

This clonotype was counted between two and nine times. The chain recombines TRBV9 with TRBJ2-7; the D gene is possibly TRBD2 (5 bases). V was clipped by 0 bases and J by 0 bases, with 19 bases between them. Germline CDR1 and CDR2: SGDLS and YYNGEE. The CDR3 length is 18 residues. This CDR3 reads CASSVGCRGYPNSYEQYF. In DNA, the CDR3 is TGTGCCAGCAGCGTAGGGTGCCGGGGATACCCCAACTCCTACGAGCAGTACTTC.

The gene calls are TRBV5-6 and TRBJ2-2; D call uncertain. Germline CDR1 reads SGHDT; CDR2 reads YYEEEE. CDR3 length equals 13 residues. V was trimmed by 4 bases and J by 6 bases, leaving 10 bases between them. The CDR3 coding sequence is TGTGCCAGCAGCCGAGACCCCCCCGGGGAGCTGTTTTTT. Translated: CASSRDPPGELFF.

This clonotype has just a few counts. The V call is TRBV27, the J call TRBJ2-3, with 16 bases lining up with TRBD2. The CDR3 is made up of 16 amino acids. Germline assignment: CDR1 MNHEY and CDR2 SMNVEV (reference sequence). J lost 5 bases, V lost 4 bases, and 3 bases had no gene match. The CDR3 sequence is CASSWGLAGGVDTQYF. The CDR3 bases are TGTGCCAGCAGTTGGGGACTAGCGGGAGGGGTAGATACGCAGTATTTT.

This rearrangement joins TRBV5-1 to TRBJ2-5; D remains ambiguous. The CDR3 sequence is 11 residues long. The germline V gene encodes CDR1 SGHRS and CDR2 YFSETQ. The V end was cut by 2 bases, the J end by 5 bases, with 4 bases between. The CDR3, as DNA: TGCGCCAGCAGCTTTCACGAGACCCAGTACTTC. Encoded protein: CASSFHETQYF.

The V and J genes are TRBV28 and TRBJ1-5, with 9 bases identical to TRBD1. Germline values: CDR1 MDHEN, CDR2 SYDVKM. V dropped 2 bases and J dropped 2; count of bases not matched to a gene: 4. The CDR3 length is 16 residues. The CDR3 is CASSLRRTGGNQPQHF. The CDR3 region has the DNA TGTGCCAGCAGTTTACGCCGGACAGGGGGCAATCAGCCCCAGCATTTT.

This clonotype has a handful of counts. J is TRBJ2-1 and V is TRBV29-1; TRBD2 might be the D (6 bases). Trimming took 1 base from V and 0 from J, leaving 13 bases between them. This CDR3 spans 16 amino acids. Germline assignment: CDR1 SQVTM and CDR2 ANQGSEA. CDR3 DNA sequence: TGCAGCGTTGAAGGGGCCCTGGGACTCTCCTACAATGAGCAGTTCTTC. Translation gives CSVEGALGLSYNEQFF.